The source of this T cell receptor (beta chain) is a study of blood T cell repertoires in COVID-19. Background on the study: Samples of COVID-19 (acute and convalescent) were obtained from the United States, Italy and Spain.

Generated by immunoSEQ multiplex PCR, the TCRdb table keeps only in-frame clones and is missing some. The sample carries about 110,000 clones, nearly 85% recorded once. CDR1 and CDR2 from the germline V gene are DFQATT and SNEGSKA (reference sequence). The CDR3 covers 15 residues. V was clipped by 3 bases and J by 0 bases, with 13 bases between them. The sequence was obtained from a woman aged 45-60 years with acute or convalescent COVID-19. The chain recombines TRBV20-1 with TRBJ2-3, with no clear D. The sequencing sample was made of peripheral blood. The CDR3 sequence: CSASFPSTSTDTQYF. CDR3 nucleotides: TGCAGTGCTAGTTTTCCTTCCACTAGCACAGATACGCAGTATTTT.